What follows are 25 T cell receptor beta chains derived from one specimen sequenced in a study of T cell clonality in common variable immunodeficiency. Study-level points and caveats: In common variable immunodeficiency, TCR beta chains reportedly carried fewer deletions and N-nucleotide insertions.

Here immunoSEQ multiplex PCR was the method, and the copy in TCRdb shows in-frame clones only, minus some. The sample holds over 30,000 clones, and no clone turns up only once. For these receptors, no antigen is known. Sequencing was done on a sample of peripheral blood mononuclear cells. The receptors come from a human donor with common variable immunodeficiency.

About this clone: The read comes to an end 3 residues before the CDR3 does, leaving the germline J gene to fill in the end. The rearrangement links TRBV7-9 to TRBJ2-5; D ambiguous. The V and J ends lost 7 bases and 5 bases respectively, with 8 bases between them. The CDR3 loop spans 11 amino acids. Germline V gives CDR1 SEHNR, CDR2 FQNEAQ (reference sequence). CDR3 sequence reads: CASIAGETQYF. The covered CDR3 bases are TGTGCCAGCATAGCCGGGGAGACC. Filled out from reference TRBV7-9 and TRBJ2-5, the complete variable domain reads DTGVSQNPRHKITKRGQNVTFRCDPISEHNRLYWYRQTLGQGPEFLTYFQNEAQLEKSRLLSDRFSAERPKGSFSTLEIQRTEQGDSAMYLCASIAGETQYFGPGTRLLVL.

With respect to this clone: Coverage ceases 3 residues before the CDR3 finishes, and the germline J gene fills in the end. This chain links TRBV11-2 with TRBJ2-3; 7 nucleotides agree with TRBD1. Germline V gene lookup returns CDR1 SGHAT and CDR2 FQNNGV. The CDR3 loop spans 15 amino acids. The part of the CDR3 DNA that was read is TGTGCCAGCAGCTTAGTACCCTCTCCGACAGGGACG. Its translation is CASSLVPSPTGT. The full CDR3 protein is CASSLVPSPTGTQYF.

The sample holds many counts of this clone. The CDR3 end lies 3 residues beyond the end of the read and is filled in from the germline J gene. The chain recombines TRBV20-1 with TRBJ2-7; 12 nucleotides agree with TRBD2. In germline, CDR1 is DFQATT, CDR2 SNEGSKA (reference sequence). There are 15 residues in the CDR3. The junction had 6 bases not matched to a gene; V was cut back by 6 bases and J by 0 bases. The CDR3 bases that were read are TGCAGTGCCCTACCGGGACTAGCGGGCTCCTACGAG. This translates into CSALPGLAGSYE. The full CDR3 is CSALPGLAGSYEQYF.

Concerning this clone: The read comes to an end 3 residues before the CDR3 does, leaving the germline J gene to fill in the end. This chain joins TRBV11-2 and TRBJ2-7; 10 bases line up with TRBD2. The germline V gene has CDR1 SGHAT and CDR2 FQNNGV. CDR3 length: 14 residues. V gave up 1 base and J gave up 5 bases; unmatched junction bases: 2. The DNA read from the CDR3 is TGTGCCAGCAGCTTAGTCCTAGCGGGAGACGAG. Translation: CASSLVLAGDE. The entire CDR3 protein reads CASSLVLAGDEQYF. Drawing the rest from reference TRBV11-2 and TRBJ2-7, the complete variable domain is EAGVAQSPRYKIIEKRQSVAFWCNPISGHATLYWYQQILGQGPKLLIQFQNNGVVDDSQLPKDRFSAERLKGVDSTLKIQPAKLEDSAVYLCASSLVLAGDEQYFGPGTRLTVT.

This clone was recorded at least ten times. The DNA ends 3 residues before the CDR3 does, and the rest of the CDR3 is filled in from the germline J gene. This chain links TRBV5-1 with TRBJ1-5; D is unresolved. V was cut by 0 bases and J by 4 bases, with 5 bases left in between. The germline CDR1 and CDR2 sequences are SGHRS and YFSETQ. The length of the CDR3 is 13 residues. The chain's CDR3 is CASSLDPNQPQHF. Partial CDR3 DNA: TGCGCCAGCAGCTTGGATCCGAATCAGCCC. The complete variable domain, with remaining parts taken from reference TRBV5-1 and TRBJ1-5, reads KAGVTQTPRYLIKTRGQQVTLSCSPISGHRSVSWYQQTPGQGLQFLFEYFSETQRNKGNFPGRFSGRQFSNSRSEMNVSTLELGDSALYLCASSLDPNQPQHFGDGTRLSIL.

At least ten counts were recorded for this clone. Sequencing ends 3 residues short of the CDR3 end; the germline J gene provides the rest. V is TRBV7-2 and J is TRBJ2-7; 9 positions agree with TRBD2. The CDR3 is made up of 15 amino acids. Per germline, CDR1 SGHTA and CDR2 FQGNSA. Trimming took 5 bases from V and 2 from J; bases not matched to a gene: 7. The CDR3 DNA, read in part, is TGTGCCAGCAGCACCGGGACTAGCATCCCCTACGAG. Residues: CASSTGTSIPYE. The whole CDR3 protein reads CASSTGTSIPYEQYF.

Ten or more counts support this clone. With the read ending 3 residues before the CDR3 end, the germline J gene is used to fill in that end. The chain is built from TRBV7-3 and TRBJ2-2; 10 nucleotides line up with TRBD2. The CDR3 has 16 amino acids. V dropped 5 bases and J dropped 0; count of bases not matched to a gene: 3. Germline CDR1 is SGHTA and CDR2 is FQGTGA. The sequenced CDR3 bases are TGTGCCAGCAGCCCCGGACTAGCGGCGAACACCGGGGAG. Translation: CASSPGLAANTGE. The whole CDR3 protein reads CASSPGLAANTGELFF.

For this clone: The observed sequence ends 3 residues before the CDR3 terminus, with the missing tail filled in from the germline J gene. This chain connects TRBV20-1 to TRBJ2-5; 7 bases map to TRBD1. Germline assignment: CDR1 DFQATT and CDR2 SNEGSKA (reference sequence). CDR3 length: 15 residues. V dropped 2 bases and J dropped 1; count of bases not matched to a gene: 7. The CDR3 DNA, read in part, is TGCAGTGCTAGAAATCCGGGACAGTTCCAAGAGACC. Translation: CSARNPGQFQET. The whole CDR3 region reads CSARNPGQFQETQYF.

As for this clone: The read falls 3 residues short of the CDR3 end, and the missing part is taken from the germline J gene. The V call is TRBV7-8, the J call TRBJ2-1; 10 bases map to TRBD2. J lost 0 bases, V lost 6 bases, and 5 bases had no gene match. The CDR3 runs 16 residues. CDR1 SGHVS and CDR2 FQNEAQ come from the germline V gene. CDR3 DNA, as far as it was read: TGTGCCAGCAGACCAAGGACTAGCGGCTCCTACAATGAG. Translating it yields CASRPRTSGSYNE. The entire CDR3 sequence reads CASRPRTSGSYNEQFF.

This clone appeared a few times. This CDR3 is CASSPLTGGQNEKLFF. The covered CDR3 bases are TGTGCCAGCTCACCACTGACAGGGGGCCAGAATGAAAAA. The chain carries TRBV18 and TRBJ1-4; 10 nucleotides line up with TRBD1. The DNA ends 3 residues before the CDR3 does, and the rest of the CDR3 is filled in from the germline J gene. Germline CDR1 is KGHSH and CDR2 is LQKENI. The V gene end was trimmed by 1 base and the J gene end by 5 bases; junction bases not matched to a gene: 4. The CDR3 covers 16 residues.

On this clone: The read ends 3 residues shy of where the CDR3 ends; the end is completed using the germline J gene. This chain uses TRBV11-2 with TRBJ2-3; 15 bases align to TRBD2. The germline CDR1 and CDR2 sequences are SGHAT and FQNNGV. V lost 7 bases and J lost 8; bases outside the gene matches: 4. The CDR3 contains 14 residues. CDR3 sequence: CASTLGLAGGTQYF. The CDR3 DNA, read in part, is TGTGCCAGCACCTTGGGACTAGCGGGAGGTACG.

About this clone: Read coverage stops 3 residues before the CDR3 terminus; the germline J gene supplies the remainder. The chain employs TRBV2 and TRBJ2-1; 12 nucleotides align to TRBD2. CDR3 size: 14 residues. With 4 bases clipped from V and 9 bases from J, the junction kept 4 bases outside the gene matches. Germline assignment: CDR1 SNHLY and CDR2 FYNNEI. The CDR3 DNA, read in part, is TGTGCCAGCAGTGGTCGGACTAGCGGGGTTGAG. It codes for CASSGRTSGVE. The complete CDR3 protein is CASSGRTSGVEQFF.

This clone was recorded a few times. A clone one base away is much larger, so this may be a read error. The CDR3 end is not reached by the read, which stops 3 residues before it; the germline J gene fills it in. V is TRBV7-9 and J is TRBJ1-1, with D maybe TRBD1 (6 bases). The CDR3 totals 11 residues. Germline assignment: CDR1 SEHNR and CDR2 FQNEAQ (reference sequence). Here the CDR3 reads CSSSLRGEAFF. Incomplete CDR3 DNA: TGTTCCAGCAGCTTAAGGGGGGAA.

In its sample, this clone was seen many times. The CDR3 is cut off 3 residues early in the read; its end comes from the germline J gene. The rearrangement joins TRBV20-1 to TRBJ1-1; 7 bases map to TRBD1. Losses at the gene ends were 6 bases for V and 1 base for J; bases not matched to a gene: 5. Germline-derived CDR1 and CDR2 are DFQATT and SNEGSKA (reference sequence). CDR3 length equals 13 residues. The CDR3 sequence: CSAPTGTNTEAFF. CDR3 bases read: TGCAGTGCACCGACAGGGACGAACACTGAA.

This clone was observed a handful of times. The read halts 3 residues ahead of the CDR3 end, with the missing end drawn from the germline J gene. The V call is TRBV2, the J call TRBJ1-2; unclear D gene. CDR1 SNHLY and CDR2 FYNNEI come from the germline V gene. CDR3 length: 12 residues. Trimming stripped 6 bases from V and 4 bases from J, with 9 bases between. The CDR3 loop reads CASSVTAYGYTF. Partial CDR3 DNA: TGTGCCAGCAGCGTCACAGCCTATGGC.

This clone was seen only a few times. Read sequence stops 3 residues before the CDR3 end, and the germline J gene provides the missing end. This chain joins TRBV19 and TRBJ2-7, with D maybe TRBD1 (6 bases). V was cut by 1 base and J by 4 bases, with 8 bases left in between. CDR3 length: 13 amino acids. Germline CDR1 is LNHDA and CDR2 is SQIVND (reference sequence). The CDR3 DNA, read in part, is TGTGCCAGTAGTATAGTTACAGGGTACGAG. This codes for CASSIVTGYE. In full, the CDR3 is CASSIVTGYEQYF.

This clone was counted many times. Read data end 3 residues before the CDR3 end; the end is taken from the germline J gene. The chain uses TRBV19 and TRBJ1-5; maybe TRBD1 (6 bases). V shed 4 bases and J shed 3 bases, with 10 bases lying between them. The length of the CDR3 is 14 residues. Germline V gives CDR1 LNHDA, CDR2 SQIVND (reference sequence). The CDR3 reads CASSTGQFNQPQHF. Incomplete CDR3 DNA: TGTGCCAGTAGTACCGGACAGTTCAATCAGCCC.

This clone was seen a few times. The observed sequence ends 3 residues before the CDR3 terminus, with the missing tail filled in from the germline J gene. This chain connects TRBV19 to TRBJ2-1, with 10 bases matching TRBD1. CDR1 is LNHDA and CDR2 is SQIVND in the germline V gene (reference sequence). The CDR3 is 15 amino acids. V lost 6 bases to trimming and J lost 6 bases; unmatched junction nucleotides: 8. The CDR3 loop reads CASRSGTGVGNEQFF. CDR3 DNA, as far as it was read: TGTGCCAGTAGGTCCGGGACAGGGGTAGGCAATGAG.

This clone was seen at least ten times. The read halts 3 residues ahead of the CDR3 end, with the missing end drawn from the germline J gene. V is TRBV6-1 and J is TRBJ1-5, with D possibly matching TRBD1 (6 bases). Per the germline V gene, CDR1 is MNHNS and CDR2 is SASEGT. CDR3 length equals 13 residues. Trimming took off 4 bases at V and 6 bases at J, with 10 bases between the two ends. The sequenced CDR3 bases are TGTGCCAGCAGTGTGGACAGCCCTCAGCCC. This translates into CASSVDSPQP. In full, the CDR3 is CASSVDSPQPQHF.

CDR3 in amino acids: CASSPHPGGDYGYTF. Incomplete CDR3 DNA: TGTGCCAGCTCGCCCCATCCAGGGGGAGACTATGGC. This chain joins TRBV18 and TRBJ1-2; TRBD1 matches 7 bases. The read terminates 3 residues before the CDR3 end, so the remaining end is supplied by the germline J gene. This CDR3 spans 15 amino acids. Germline lookup yields CDR1 KGHSH and CDR2 LQKENI. Trimming at V came to 6 bases and at J to 3 bases, leaving 10 bases not matched to a gene.

The sample holds a few counts of this clone. The read ends 3 residues early relative to the CDR3; the germline J gene fills the gap. This chain joins TRBV18 and TRBJ2-7, with D perhaps TRBD1 (5 bases). Germline CDR1 is KGHSH and CDR2 is LQKENI. CDR3 length equals 14 residues. Trimming removed 6 bases from V and 0 bases from J, with 12 bases in between. The CDR3 loop reads CASSGTGASYEQYF. The CDR3 bases that were read are TGTGCCAGCTCGGGTACAGGAGCCTCCTACGAG.

This clone was seen repeatedly, ten times or more. The read is 3 residues too short to cover the CDR3 end, so that end is filled in from the germline J gene. The J gene is TRBJ1-2, the V gene TRBV5-1; D gene uncertain. V shed 0 bases and J shed 0 bases, with 6 bases lying between them. CDR1 SGHRS and CDR2 YFSETQ come from the germline V gene. There are 14 residues in the CDR3. This CDR3 reads CASSLDSPNYGYTF. Incomplete CDR3 DNA: TGCGCCAGCAGCTTGGACAGCCCTAACTATGGC. The complete variable domain, with remaining parts taken from reference TRBV5-1 and TRBJ1-2, reads KAGVTQTPRYLIKTRGQQVTLSCSPISGHRSVSWYQQTPGQGLQFLFEYFSETQRNKGNFPGRFSGRQFSNSRSEMNVSTLELGDSALYLCASSLDSPNYGYTFGSGTRLTVV.

This clone was recorded a few times. The read halts 3 residues ahead of the CDR3 end, with the missing end drawn from the germline J gene. The chain has TRBV13 and TRBJ1-6, with D possibly TRBD1 on 5 matching bases. V lost 8 bases and J 11 bases, leaving 16 bases between the germline ends. The CDR3 extends over 13 amino acids. The V gene's germline CDR1 is PRHDT and CDR2 FYEKMQ (reference sequence). The CDR3 loop reads CASLSQGIPPLHF. CDR3 bases read: TGTGCCAGCCTGAGTCAGGGAATACCACCC.

In regard to this clone: The read finishes 3 residues shy of the CDR3 end, and the germline J gene is used to complete it. The rearrangement links TRBV2 to TRBJ1-5, with D possibly being TRBD1 (5 bases). The CDR3 runs to 13 residues. Trimming removed 4 bases from V and 7 bases from J, with 11 bases in between. Per germline, CDR1 SNHLY and CDR2 FYNNEI. The CDR3 bases that were read are TGTGCCAGCAGTGGACCAGGGCACCAGCCC. The encoded protein is CASSGPGHQP. The entire CDR3 sequence reads CASSGPGHQPQHF.

This clone was detected ten times or more. Read data end 3 residues before the CDR3 end; the end is taken from the germline J gene. This chain uses TRBV30 with TRBJ2-1; no clear D. V lost 2 bases and J lost 7, with 15 bases in between. The CDR3 is 14 residues long. The germline gives CDR1 GTSNPN, CDR2 SVGIG (reference sequence). CDR3 loop: CAWSSWSEPNEQFF. The sequenced CDR3 bases are TGTGCCTGGAGTTCCTGGTCTGAGCCTAATGAG.